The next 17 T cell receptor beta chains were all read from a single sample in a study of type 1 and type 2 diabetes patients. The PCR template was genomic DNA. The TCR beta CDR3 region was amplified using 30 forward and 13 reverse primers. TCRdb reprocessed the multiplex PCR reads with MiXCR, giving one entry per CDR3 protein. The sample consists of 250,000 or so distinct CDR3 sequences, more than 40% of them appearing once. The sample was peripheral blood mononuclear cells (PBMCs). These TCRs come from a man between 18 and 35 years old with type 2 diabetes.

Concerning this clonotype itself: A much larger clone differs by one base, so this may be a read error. CDR3 residues: CASSLTPGIQGTQYF. CDR3 bases: TGTGCCAGCAGCTTAACCCCGGGAATCCAAGGGACCCAGTACTTC. This chain uses TRBV7-3 with TRBJ2-5, with TRBD2 as a possible D gene (5 bases). The length of the CDR3 is 15 residues. Germline V CDR1 and CDR2: SGHTA, FQGTGA.

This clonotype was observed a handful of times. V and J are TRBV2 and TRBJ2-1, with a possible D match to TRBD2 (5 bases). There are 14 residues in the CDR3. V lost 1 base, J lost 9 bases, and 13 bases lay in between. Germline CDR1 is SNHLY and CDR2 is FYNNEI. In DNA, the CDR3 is TGTGCCAGCAGTGAAGTGGACTTCTCCTTTGAGCAGTTCTTC. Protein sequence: CASSEVDFSFEQFF.

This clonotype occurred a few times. Written as DNA, the CDR3 is TGTGCCAGCATCCTGACAGGGCACTATGGCTACACCTTC. Amino acid sequence: CASILTGHYGYTF. This chain joins TRBV7-2 and TRBJ1-2; 7 bases are a match to TRBD1. V gave up 7 bases and J gave up 3 bases; unmatched junction bases: 5. Germline CDR1 SGHTA, CDR2 FQGNSA. This CDR3 contains 13 residues.

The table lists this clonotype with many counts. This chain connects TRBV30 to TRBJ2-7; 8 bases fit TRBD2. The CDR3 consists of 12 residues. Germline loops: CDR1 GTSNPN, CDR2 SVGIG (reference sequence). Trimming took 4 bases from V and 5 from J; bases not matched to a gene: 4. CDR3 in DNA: TGTGCCTGGAACAACGGGGGGGACGAGCAGTACTTC. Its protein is CAWNNGGDEQYF. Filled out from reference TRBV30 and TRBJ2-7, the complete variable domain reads SQTIHQWPATLVQPVGSPLSLECTVEGTSNPNLYWYRQAAGRGLQLLFYSVGIGQISSEVPQNLSASRPQDRQFILSSKKLLLSDSGFYLCAWNNGGDEQYFGPGTRLTVT.

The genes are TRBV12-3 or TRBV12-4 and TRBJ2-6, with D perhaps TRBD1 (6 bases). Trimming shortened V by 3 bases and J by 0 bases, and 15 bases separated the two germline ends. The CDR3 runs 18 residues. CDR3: CASSFGSGVRSGANVLTF. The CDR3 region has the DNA TGTGCCAGCAGTTTTGGGTCAGGGGTCCGCTCTGGGGCCAACGTCCTGACTTTC.

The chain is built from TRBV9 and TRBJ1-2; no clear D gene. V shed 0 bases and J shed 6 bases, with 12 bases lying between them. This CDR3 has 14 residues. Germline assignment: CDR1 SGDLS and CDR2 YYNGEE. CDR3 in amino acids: CASSVGEPSHGYTF. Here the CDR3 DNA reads TGTGCCAGCAGCGTAGGGGAGCCCAGTCATGGCTACACCTTC.

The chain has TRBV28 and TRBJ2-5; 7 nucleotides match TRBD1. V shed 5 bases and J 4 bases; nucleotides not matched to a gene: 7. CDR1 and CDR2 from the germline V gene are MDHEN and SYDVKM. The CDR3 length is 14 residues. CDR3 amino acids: CASSLGTVLETQYF. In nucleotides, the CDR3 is TGTGCCAGCAGTCTTGGGACAGTTTTAGAGACCCAGTACTTC.

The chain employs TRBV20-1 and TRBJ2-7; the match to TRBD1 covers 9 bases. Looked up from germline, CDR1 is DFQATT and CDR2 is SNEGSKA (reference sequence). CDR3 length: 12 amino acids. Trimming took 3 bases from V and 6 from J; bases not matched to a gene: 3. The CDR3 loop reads CSASRTGVEQYF. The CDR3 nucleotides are TGCAGTGCTAGTCGGACAGGGGTCGAGCAGTACTTC.

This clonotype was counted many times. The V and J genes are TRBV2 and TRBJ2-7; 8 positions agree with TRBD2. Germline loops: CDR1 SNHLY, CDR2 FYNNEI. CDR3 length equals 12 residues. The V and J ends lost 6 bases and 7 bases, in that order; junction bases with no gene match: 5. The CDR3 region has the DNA TGTGCCAGCAGAACAACGGGGGGGGAGCAGTACTTC. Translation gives CASRTTGGEQYF. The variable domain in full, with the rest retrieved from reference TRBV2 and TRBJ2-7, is EPEVTQTPSHQVTQMGQEVILRCVPISNHLYFYWYRQILGQKVEFLVSFYNNEISEKSEIFDDQFSVERPDGSNFTLKIRSTKLEDSAMYFCASRTTGGEQYFGPGTRLTVT.

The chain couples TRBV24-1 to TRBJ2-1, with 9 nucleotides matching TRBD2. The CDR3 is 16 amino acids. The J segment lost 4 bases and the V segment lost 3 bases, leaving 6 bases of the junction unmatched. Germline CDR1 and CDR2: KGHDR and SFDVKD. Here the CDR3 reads CATSDPSSGTYNEQFF. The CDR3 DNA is TGTGCCACCAGTGATCCCTCTAGCGGGACTTACAATGAGCAGTTCTTC.

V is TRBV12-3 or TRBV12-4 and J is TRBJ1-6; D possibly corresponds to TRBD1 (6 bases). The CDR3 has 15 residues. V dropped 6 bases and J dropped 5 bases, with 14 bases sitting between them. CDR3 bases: TGTGCCAGCAGCCTCAAGACAGGACATAATTCACCCCTCCACTTT. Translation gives CASSLKTGHNSPLHF.

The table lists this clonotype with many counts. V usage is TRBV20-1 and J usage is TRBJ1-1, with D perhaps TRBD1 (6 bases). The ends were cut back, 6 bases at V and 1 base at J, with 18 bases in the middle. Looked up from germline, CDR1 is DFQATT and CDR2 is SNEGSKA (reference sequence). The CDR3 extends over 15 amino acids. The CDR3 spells CSALEPGQTNTEAFF. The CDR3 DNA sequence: TGCAGTGCCTTGGAACCGGGACAAACGAACACTGAAGCTTTCTTT.

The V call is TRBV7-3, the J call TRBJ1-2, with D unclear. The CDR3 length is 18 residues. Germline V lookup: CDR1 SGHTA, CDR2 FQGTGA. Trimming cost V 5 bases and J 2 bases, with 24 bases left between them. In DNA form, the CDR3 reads TGTGCCAGCAGCCCGGTCGACCTGCTACGAGAGGCGAACTATGGCTACACCTTC. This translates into CASSPVDLLREANYGYTF.

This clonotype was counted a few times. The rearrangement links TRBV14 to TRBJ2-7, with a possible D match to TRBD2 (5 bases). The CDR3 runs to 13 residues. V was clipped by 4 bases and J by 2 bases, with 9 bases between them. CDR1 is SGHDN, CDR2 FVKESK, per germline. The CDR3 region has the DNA TGTGCCAGCAGCCGCGGGCTAGCCTACGAGCAGTACTTC. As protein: CASSRGLAYEQYF.

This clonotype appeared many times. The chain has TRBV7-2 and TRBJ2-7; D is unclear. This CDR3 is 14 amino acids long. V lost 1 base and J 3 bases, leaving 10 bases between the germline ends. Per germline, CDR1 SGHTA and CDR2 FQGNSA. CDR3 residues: CASSLGSRDYEQYF. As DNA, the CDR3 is TGTGCCAGCAGCTTAGGTTCCAGAGACTACGAGCAGTACTTC.

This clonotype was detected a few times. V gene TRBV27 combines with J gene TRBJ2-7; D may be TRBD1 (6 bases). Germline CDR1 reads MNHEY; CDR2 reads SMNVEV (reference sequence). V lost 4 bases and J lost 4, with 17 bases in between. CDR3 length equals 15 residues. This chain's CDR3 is CASSSWGQGNYEQYF. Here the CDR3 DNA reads TGTGCCAGCAGTTCGTGGGGGCAGGGGAATTACGAGCAGTACTTC.

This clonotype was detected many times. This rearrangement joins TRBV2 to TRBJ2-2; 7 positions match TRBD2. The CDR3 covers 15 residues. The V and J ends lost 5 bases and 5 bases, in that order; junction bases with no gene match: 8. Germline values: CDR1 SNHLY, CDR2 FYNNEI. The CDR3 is CASSTTGRRTGELFF. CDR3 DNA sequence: TGTGCCAGCAGTACTACCGGGAGGAGGACCGGGGAGCTGTTTTTT.